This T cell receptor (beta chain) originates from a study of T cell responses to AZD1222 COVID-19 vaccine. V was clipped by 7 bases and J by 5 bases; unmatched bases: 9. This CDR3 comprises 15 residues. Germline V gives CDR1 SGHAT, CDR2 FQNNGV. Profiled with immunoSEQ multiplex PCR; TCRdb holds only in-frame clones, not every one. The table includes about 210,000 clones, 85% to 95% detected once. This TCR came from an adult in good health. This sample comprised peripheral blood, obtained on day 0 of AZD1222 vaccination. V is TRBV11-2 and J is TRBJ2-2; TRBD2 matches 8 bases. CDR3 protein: CASTPGGGNTGELFF. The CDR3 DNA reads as TGTGCCAGCACCCCCGGGGGGGGAAATACCGGGGAGCTGTTTTTT.